This T cell receptor (beta chain) was profiled in a study of vaccination and CD4 T cells after COVID-19. The treatment was: roughly nine-day PBMC culture with coronavirus spike peptide pools or control peptides (ViraFEST assay). Sequence data for DNA of cultured CD4+ T cells were generated by the Oncomine TCR Beta short-read assay. One entry per CDR3 protein results from TCRdb running MiXCR on the PCR reads. The repertoire holds some 3,500 distinct CDR3 sequences, with approximately 83% as singletons. The V gene end was trimmed by 7 bases and the J gene end by 3 bases; junction bases not matched to a gene: 10. The CDR3 totals 15 residues. Germline V gene sequence: CDR1 DFQATT, CDR2 SNEGSKA (reference sequence). This clonotype came up a few times. The antigen remains unidentified.

The rearrangement joins TRBV20-1 to TRBJ1-5; 9 bases match TRBD1. Sequenced sample: CD4+ T cells from blood, cultured in vitro. This TCR derives from a human donor who had recovered from COVID-19. Written as DNA, the CDR3 is TGCAGTGGTGGTTCTCGGACAGGGGCCAATCAGCCCCAGCATTTT. This translates into CSGGSRTGANQPQHF.